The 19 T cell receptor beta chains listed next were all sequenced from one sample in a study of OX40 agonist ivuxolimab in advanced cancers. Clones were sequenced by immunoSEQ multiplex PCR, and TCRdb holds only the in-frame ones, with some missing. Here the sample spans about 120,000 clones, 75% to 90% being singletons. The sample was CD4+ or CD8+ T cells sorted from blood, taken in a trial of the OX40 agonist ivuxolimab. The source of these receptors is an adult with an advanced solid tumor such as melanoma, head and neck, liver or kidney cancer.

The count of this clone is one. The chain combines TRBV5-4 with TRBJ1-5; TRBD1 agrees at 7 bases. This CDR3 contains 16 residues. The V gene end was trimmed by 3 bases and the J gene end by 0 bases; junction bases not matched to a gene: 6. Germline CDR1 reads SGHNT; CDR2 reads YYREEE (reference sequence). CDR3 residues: CASSSGGKYSNQPQHF. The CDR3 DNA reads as TGTGCCAGCAGCTCAGGGGGGAAATATAGCAATCAGCCCCAGCATTTT.

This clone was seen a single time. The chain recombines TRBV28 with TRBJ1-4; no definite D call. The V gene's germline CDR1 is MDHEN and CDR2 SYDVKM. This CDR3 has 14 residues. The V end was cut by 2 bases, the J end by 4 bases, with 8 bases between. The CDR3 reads CASSLAVHNEKLFF. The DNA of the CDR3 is TGTGCCAGCAGTTTAGCCGTTCATAATGAAAAACTGTTTTTT.

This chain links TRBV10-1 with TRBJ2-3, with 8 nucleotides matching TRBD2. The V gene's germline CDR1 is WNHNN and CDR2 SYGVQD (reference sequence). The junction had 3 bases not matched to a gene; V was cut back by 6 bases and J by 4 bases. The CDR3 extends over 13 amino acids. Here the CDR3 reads CASRTSDSDTQYF. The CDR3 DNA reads TGCGCCAGCAGGACTAGCGATTCAGATACGCAGTATTTT.

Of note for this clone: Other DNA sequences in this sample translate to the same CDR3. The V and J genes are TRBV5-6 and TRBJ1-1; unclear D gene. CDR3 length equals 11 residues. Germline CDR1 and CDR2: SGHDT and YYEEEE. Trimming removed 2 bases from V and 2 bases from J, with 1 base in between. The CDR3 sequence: CASSLNTEAFF. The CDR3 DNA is TGTGCCAGCAGCTTAAACACTGAAGCTTTCTTT.

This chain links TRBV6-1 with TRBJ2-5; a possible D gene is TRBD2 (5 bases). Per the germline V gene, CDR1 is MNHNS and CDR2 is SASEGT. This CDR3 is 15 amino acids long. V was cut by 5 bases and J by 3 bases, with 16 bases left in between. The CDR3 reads CASSRSIGVEETQYF. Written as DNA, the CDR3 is TGTGCCAGCAGTCGTTCTATCGGGGTGGAAGAGACCCAGTACTTC.

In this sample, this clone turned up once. The CDR3 loop is CAIRGAWEETQYF. CDR3 nucleotides: TGTGCCATCAGGGGGGCTTGGGAAGAGACCCAGTACTTC. The V and J genes are TRBV10-3 and TRBJ2-5, with a possible D match to TRBD1 (6 bases). Trimming took 6 bases from V and 3 from J, leaving 11 bases between them. Germline loops: CDR1 ENHRY, CDR2 SYGVKD. This CDR3 has 13 residues.

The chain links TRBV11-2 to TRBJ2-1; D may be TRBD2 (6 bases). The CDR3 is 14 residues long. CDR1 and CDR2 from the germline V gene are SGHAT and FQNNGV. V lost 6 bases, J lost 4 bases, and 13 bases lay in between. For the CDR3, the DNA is TGTGCCAGCAGACCCAGCGGGTCTTACAATGAGCAGTTCTTC. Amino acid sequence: CASRPSGSYNEQFF.

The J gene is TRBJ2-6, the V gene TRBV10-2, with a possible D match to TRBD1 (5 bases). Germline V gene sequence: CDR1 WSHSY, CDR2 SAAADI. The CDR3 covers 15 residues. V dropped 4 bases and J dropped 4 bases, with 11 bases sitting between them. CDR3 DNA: TGCGCCAGCAGTGCCTCAGGGCTGGGGGCCAACGTCCTGACTTTC. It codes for CASSASGLGANVLTF.

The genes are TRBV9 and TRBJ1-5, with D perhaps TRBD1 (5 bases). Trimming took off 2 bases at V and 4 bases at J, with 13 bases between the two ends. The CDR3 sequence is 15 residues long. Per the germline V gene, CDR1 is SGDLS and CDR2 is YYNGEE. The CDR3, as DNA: TGTGCCAGCAGCGTCGACGGGACTTTTAATCAGCCCCAGCATTTT. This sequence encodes CASSVDGTFNQPQHF.

CDR3 coding DNA: TGTGCCAGCAGCGTAGGAGGGGGGGCTCCAATGGAGACCCAGTACTTC. Its translation is CASSVGGGAPMETQYF. The chain is built from TRBV9 and TRBJ2-5, with D possibly matching TRBD2 (7 bases). The CDR3 totals 16 residues. V lost 0 bases and J 5 bases, leaving 17 bases between the germline ends. In germline, CDR1 is SGDLS, CDR2 YYNGEE.

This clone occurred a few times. For the CDR3, the DNA is TGTGCCAGCAGCCTACTAGGTTCGGGGGGTATCAGCCATAATTCACCCCTCCACTTT. This translates into CASSLLGSGGISHNSPLHF. The V and J genes are TRBV11-2 and TRBJ1-6; tentative D call: TRBD1 (5 bases). Germline loops: CDR1 SGHAT, CDR2 FQNNGV. V lost 5 bases and J lost 5, with 25 bases in between. The CDR3 covers 19 residues.

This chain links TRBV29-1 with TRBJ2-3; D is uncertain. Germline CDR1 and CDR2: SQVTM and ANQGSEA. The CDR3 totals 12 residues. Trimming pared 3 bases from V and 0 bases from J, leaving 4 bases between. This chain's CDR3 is CSVEGSTDTQYF. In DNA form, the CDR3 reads TGCAGCGTTGAGGGTAGCACAGATACGCAGTATTTT.

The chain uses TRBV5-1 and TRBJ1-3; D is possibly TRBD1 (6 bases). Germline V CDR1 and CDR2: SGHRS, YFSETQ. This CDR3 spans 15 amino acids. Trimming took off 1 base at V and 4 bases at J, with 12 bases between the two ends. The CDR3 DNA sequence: TGCGCCAGCAGCTTGATCGGGGGCTCGGGAAACACCATATATTTT. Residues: CASSLIGGSGNTIYF. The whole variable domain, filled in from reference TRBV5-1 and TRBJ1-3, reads KAGVTQTPRYLIKTRGQQVTLSCSPISGHRSVSWYQQTPGQGLQFLFEYFSETQRNKGNFPGRFSGRQFSNSRSEMNVSTLELGDSALYLCASSLIGGSGNTIYFGEGSWLTVV.

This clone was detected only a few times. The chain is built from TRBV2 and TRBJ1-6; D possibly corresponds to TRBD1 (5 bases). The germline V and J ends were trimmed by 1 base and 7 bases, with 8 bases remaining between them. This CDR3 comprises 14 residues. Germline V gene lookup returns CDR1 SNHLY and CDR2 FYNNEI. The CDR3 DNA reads TGTGCCAGCAGTGAAGGGTCAGGGAATTCACCCCTCCACTTT. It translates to CASSEGSGNSPLHF.

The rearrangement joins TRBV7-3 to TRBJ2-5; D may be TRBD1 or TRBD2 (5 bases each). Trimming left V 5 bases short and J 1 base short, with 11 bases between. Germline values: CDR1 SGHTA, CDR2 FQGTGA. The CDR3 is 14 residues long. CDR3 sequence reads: CASSPMGVQETQYF. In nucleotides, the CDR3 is TGTGCCAGCAGCCCGATGGGGGTCCAAGAGACCCAGTACTTC. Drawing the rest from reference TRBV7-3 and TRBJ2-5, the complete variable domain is GAGVSQTPSNKVTEKGKYVELRCDPISGHTALYWYRQSLGQGPEFLIYFQGTGAADDSGLPNDRFFAVRPEGSVSTLKIQRTERGDSAVYLCASSPMGVQETQYFGPGTRLLVL.

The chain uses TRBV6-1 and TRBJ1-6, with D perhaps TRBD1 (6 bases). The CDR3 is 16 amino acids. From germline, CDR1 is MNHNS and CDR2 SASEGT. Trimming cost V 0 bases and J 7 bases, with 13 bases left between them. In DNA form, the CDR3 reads TGTGCCAGCAGTGAAGCTCCGTGGCAGGGGAATTCACCCCTCCACTTT. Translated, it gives CASSEAPWQGNSPLHF.

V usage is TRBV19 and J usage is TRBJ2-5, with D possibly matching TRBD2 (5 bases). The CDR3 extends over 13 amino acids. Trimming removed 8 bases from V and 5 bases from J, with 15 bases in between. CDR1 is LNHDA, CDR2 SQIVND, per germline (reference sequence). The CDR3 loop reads CASGGGLRETQYF. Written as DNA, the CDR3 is TGTGCCAGTGGAGGTGGCCTTCGGGAGACCCAGTACTTC. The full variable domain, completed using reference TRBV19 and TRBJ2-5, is DGGITQSPKYLFRKEGQNVTLSCEQNLNHDAMYWYRQDPGQGLRLIYYSQIVNDFQKGDIAEGYSVSREKKESFPLTVTSAQKNPTAFYLCASGGGLRETQYFGPGTRLLVL.

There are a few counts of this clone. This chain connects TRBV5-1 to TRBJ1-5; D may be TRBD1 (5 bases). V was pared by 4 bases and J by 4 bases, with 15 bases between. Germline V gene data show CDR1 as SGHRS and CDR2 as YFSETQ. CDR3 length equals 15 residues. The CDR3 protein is CASSHGEGPNQPQHF. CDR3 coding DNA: TGCGCCAGCAGCCATGGGGAGGGGCCGAATCAGCCCCAGCATTTT.

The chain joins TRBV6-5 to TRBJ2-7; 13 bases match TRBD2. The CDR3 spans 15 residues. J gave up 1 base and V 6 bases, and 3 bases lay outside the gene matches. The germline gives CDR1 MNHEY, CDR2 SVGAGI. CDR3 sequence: CASSWGLAGSYEQYF. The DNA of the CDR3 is TGTGCCAGCAGCTGGGGACTAGCGGGGTCCTACGAGCAGTACTTC.